The 29 T cell receptor beta chains presented below share a single source sample, sequenced in a study of naive and memory T cell subsets. Two oligonucleotides, mixed equimolar, formed the beta constant-region primer covering TRBC1 and TRBC2. The ligated cDNA underwent four PCR rounds using SP2 and nested alpha and beta constant-region primers. TCRdb processed the UMI-ligation and nested PCR reads anew with MiXCR; each CDR3 protein has one entry. The sample comprises roughly 83,000 distinct CDR3 sequences, 11% of which are singletons, and more than 0.13% rests with the top ten. These TCRs are of unknown antigen specificity. Study-level results: Especially in CD8 cells, naive repertoires contained a few larger clonotypes, possibly CD45RA-re-expressing memory cells.

Source material: naive CD4+ T cells from blood. These receptors all stem from a human donor in good health.

This clonotype came up once. One base away lies a much larger clone, so this may be a sequencing read error. The CDR3 DNA follows: TGCGCCAGCAGCCAAGCCGACGGGACCGACGAGCAGTACTTC. Amino acids: CASSQADGTDEQYF. This chain links TRBV4-3 with TRBJ2-7; possibly TRBD1 or TRBD2 for D (5 bases each). There are 14 residues in the CDR3. Trimming removed 1 base at V and 5 bases at J, with 12 bases between. Germline assignment: CDR1 LGHNA and CDR2 YSLEER.

This clonotype has just a few counts. This sequence joins TRBV12-3 or TRBV12-4 and TRBJ1-2; no reliable D call. Trimming removed 1 base at V and 8 bases at J, with 8 bases between. This CDR3 has 12 amino acids. CDR3 loop: CASSLEVRGYTF. The CDR3 nucleotides are TGTGCCAGCAGTTTAGAGGTCCGGGGCTACACCTTC.

This clonotype was found a few times. The rearrangement joins TRBV11-2 to TRBJ2-7, with TRBD2 identical over 8 bases. Germline values: CDR1 SGHAT, CDR2 FQNNGV. CDR3 length: 15 amino acids. After removal of 3 bases from V and 0 bases from J, the junction contained 4 bases not matched to a gene. The CDR3 coding sequence is TGTGCCAGCAGCTTGCAACTAGCGGTCTCCTACGAGCAGTACTTC. Encoded protein: CASSLQLAVSYEQYF.

CDR3 coding DNA: TGCGCCAGCAGCCAAGACCAGCAGCGGACGAGCACAGATACGCAGTATTTT. Encoded protein: CASSQDQQRTSTDTQYF. V usage is TRBV4-3 and J usage is TRBJ2-3; D perhaps matches TRBD2 (5 bases). The CDR3 is 17 amino acids. From germline, CDR1 is LGHNA and CDR2 YSLEER. V lost 0 bases and J lost 0, with 13 bases in between.

In its sample, this clonotype was seen a few times. V usage is TRBV20-1 and J usage is TRBJ2-5; weak D call: TRBD2 (6 bases). Germline V gene data show CDR1 as DFQATT and CDR2 as SNEGSKA (reference sequence). The V and J ends lost 0 bases and 4 bases respectively, with 12 bases between them. This CDR3 contains 14 residues. Written as DNA, the CDR3 is TGCAGTGCTAGAGATCGGCGGGGACGAGAGACCCAGTACTTC. Its translation is CSARDRRGRETQYF.

This clonotype has more than one count but fewer than ten. The rearrangement uses TRBV24-1 and TRBJ2-1; D remains unclear. V was shortened by 4 bases and J by 0 bases, with 12 bases between the two germline ends. This CDR3 spans 16 amino acids. Germline CDR1 KGHDR, CDR2 SFDVKD. The CDR3 is CATSDSTLSSYNEQFF. The CDR3 DNA follows: TGTGCCACCAGTGACTCCACTCTTAGCTCCTACAATGAGCAGTTCTTC.

V gene TRBV2 combines with J gene TRBJ1-4; D is uncertain. This CDR3 comprises 16 residues. Germline loops: CDR1 SNHLY, CDR2 FYNNEI. The V gene lost 6 bases and the J gene lost 0 bases, with 14 bases spanning the gap. As DNA, the CDR3 is TGTGCCAGCAGCAGCCTACCCGGTGCAACTAATGAAAAACTGTTTTTT. As protein: CASSSLPGATNEKLFF.

This clonotype was counted between two and nine times. V is TRBV29-1 and J is TRBJ2-1; 10 positions agree with TRBD2. V shed 5 bases and J 0 bases; nucleotides not matched to a gene: 13. Per the germline V gene, CDR1 is SQVTM and CDR2 is ANQGSEA. The CDR3 is made up of 18 amino acids. In DNA form, the CDR3 reads TGCAGCGTTCAACCTAGGACTAGCGGCGCCAGCTCCTACAATGAGCAGTTCTTC. This translates into CSVQPRTSGASSYNEQFF.

The chain has TRBV7-2 and TRBJ1-6; D perhaps matches TRBD1 (5 bases). Trimming shortened V by 3 bases and J by 8 bases, and 14 bases separated the two germline ends. Germline assignment: CDR1 SGHTA and CDR2 FQGNSA. The CDR3 is 15 amino acids. The DNA for the CDR3 is TGTGCCAGCAGCTTCTACTCAGGGAACGATTCACCCCTCCACTTT. Protein sequence: CASSFYSGNDSPLHF.

In its sample, this clonotype was seen many times. This rearrangement joins TRBV7-9 to TRBJ2-3, with 8 nucleotides matching TRBD1. Germline CDR1 is SEHNR and CDR2 is FQNEAQ (reference sequence). The J segment lost 2 bases and the V segment lost 1 base, leaving 8 bases of the junction unmatched. There are 17 residues in the CDR3. CDR3 nucleotide sequence: TGTGCCAGCAGCTTAGGACTGCGACAGGGGACCACAGATACGCAGTATTTT. Translating it yields CASSLGLRQGTTDTQYF.

This clonotype was seen more than once but under ten times. The chain has TRBV5-5 and TRBJ2-5; D gene uncertain. V was cut by 0 bases and J by 5 bases, with 8 bases left in between. The CDR3 loop spans 13 amino acids. Looked up from germline, CDR1 is SGHKS and CDR2 is YYEKEE (reference sequence). The CDR3 region is CASSLGTMETQYF. The CDR3 DNA reads TGTGCCAGCAGCTTGGGAACCATGGAGACCCAGTACTTC.

This clonotype has a handful of counts. This rearrangement joins TRBV7-9 to TRBJ1-6; TRBD1 matches 10 bases. CDR1 and CDR2 from the germline V gene are SEHNR and FQNEAQ (reference sequence). CDR3 length: 16 amino acids. V lost 5 bases and J lost 10; bases outside the gene matches: 11. CDR3 DNA: TGTGCCAGCAGCCCCCGACAGGACAGGGGGGAATCACCCCTCCACTTT. It encodes CASSPRQDRGESPLHF.

This clonotype came up a few times. This chain connects TRBV6-1 to TRBJ2-7; D unclear. Trimming removed 5 bases from V and 4 bases from J, with 12 bases in between. CDR3 size: 13 residues. The V gene's germline CDR1 is MNHNS and CDR2 SASEGT. The CDR3: CASSQSTEYEQYF. As DNA, the CDR3 is TGTGCCAGCAGTCAATCGACGGAGTACGAGCAGTACTTC.

This clonotype has just a few counts. The chain uses TRBV7-9 and TRBJ1-4; 7 bases fit TRBD1. This CDR3 comprises 15 residues. V trimming: 5 bases; J trimming: 0 bases; junction bases outside the gene matches: 3. Germline CDR1 reads SEHNR; CDR2 reads FQNEAQ (reference sequence). The DNA of the CDR3 is TGTGCCAGCAGCCTTGGGACAGCAACTAATGAAAAACTGTTTTTT. Translating gives CASSLGTATNEKLFF.

This chain uses TRBV7-2 with TRBJ2-2; D gene uncertain. Germline V lookup: CDR1 SGHTA, CDR2 FQGNSA. V dropped 3 bases and J dropped 5 bases, with 10 bases sitting between them. CDR3 length equals 14 residues. CDR3 residues: CASSLRRGTGELFF. In DNA form, the CDR3 reads TGTGCCAGCAGCTTGCGTCGTGGGACCGGGGAGCTGTTTTTT.

The genes are TRBV3-1 and TRBJ2-1, with a possible D match to TRBD2 (5 bases). Trimming stripped 4 bases from V and 4 bases from J, with 14 bases between. This CDR3 spans 15 amino acids. The germline gives CDR1 LGHDT, CDR2 YNNKEL (reference sequence). The CDR3 here is CASSPGDYLYNEQFF. Written as DNA, the CDR3 is TGTGCCAGCAGCCCCGGGGATTACCTTTACAATGAGCAGTTCTTC.

The table lists this clonotype with a few counts. The chain carries TRBV7-9 and TRBJ2-1; 14 bases line up with TRBD2. There are 16 residues in the CDR3. In germline, CDR1 is SEHNR, CDR2 FQNEAQ (reference sequence). V shed 5 bases and J 4 bases; nucleotides not matched to a gene: 4. DNA of the CDR3: TGTGCCAGCAGCACACGGACTAGCGGGGGGTACAATGAGCAGTTCTTC. It encodes CASSTRTSGGYNEQFF.

This clonotype was seen ten or more times. V and J are TRBV6-1 and TRBJ1-6; D gene unclear. This CDR3 is 14 amino acids long. Trimming stripped 8 bases from V and 0 bases from J, with 8 bases between. Germline V gene sequence: CDR1 MNHNS, CDR2 SASEGT. This CDR3 reads CASGKSSYNSPLHF. The CDR3 nucleotides read TGTGCCAGCGGCAAGAGCTCCTATAATTCACCCCTCCACTTT.

CDR3 residues: CSVSSAYEQYF. As DNA, the CDR3 is TGCAGCGTATCCTCAGCCTACGAGCAGTACTTC. The chain employs TRBV29-1 and TRBJ2-7; no firm D call. The germline gives CDR1 SQVTM, CDR2 ANQGSEA. The V end was cut by 6 bases, the J end by 2 bases, with 8 bases between. This CDR3 has 11 amino acids.

This clonotype was counted ten times or more. As DNA, the CDR3 is TGTGCCAGCAGCTTAAGGTCGCTAGCGAGGGAGACAGCGCAGAATGAGCAGTTCTTC. As protein: CASSLRSLARETAQNEQFF. This chain links TRBV7-2 with TRBJ2-1; TRBD2 might be the D (6 bases). The CDR3 loop spans 19 amino acids. Per germline, CDR1 SGHTA and CDR2 FQGNSA. Trimming took off 2 bases at V and 7 bases at J, with 27 bases between the two ends.

This clonotype occurred many times. The chain joins TRBV12-3 or TRBV12-4 to TRBJ2-2; D not certain. The CDR3 sequence is 14 residues long. V lost 6 bases to trimming and J lost 2 bases, with 10 bases between them. In nucleotides, the CDR3 is TGTGCCAGCAGACTCACCCATAACACCGGGGAGCTGTTTTTT. Amino acids: CASRLTHNTGELFF.

V gene TRBV29-1 combines with J gene TRBJ1-2; 7 nucleotides match TRBD1. Germline CDR1 is SQVTM and CDR2 is ANQGSEA. The CDR3 has 12 residues. Losses at the gene ends were 7 bases for V and 6 bases for J; bases not matched to a gene: 8. The CDR3 spells CSAQIGGHGYTF. In nucleotides, the CDR3 is TGCAGCGCCCAGATAGGGGGCCATGGCTACACCTTC.

V is TRBV2 and J is TRBJ1-6, with D perhaps TRBD1 (6 bases). CDR3 size: 14 residues. Trimming pared 6 bases from V and 11 bases from J, leaving 17 bases between. Germline V gene data show CDR1 as SNHLY and CDR2 as FYNNEI. The DNA for the CDR3 is TGTGCCAGCAGGGCCGGAGGGGGTTTTCCACCCCTCCACTTT. Its protein product is CASRAGGGFPPLHF.

This clonotype was found many times. The gene calls are TRBV20-1 and TRBJ2-1; TRBD1 is a possible D gene (6 bases). The V end was cut by 8 bases, the J end by 3 bases, with 11 bases between. CDR3 length: 12 residues. Germline-derived CDR1 and CDR2 are DFQATT and SNEGSKA (reference sequence). DNA of the CDR3: TGCAGTCGGCAGGGGTACTACAATGAGCAGTTCTTC. Translated, it gives CSRQGYYNEQFF.

At least ten counts were recorded for this clonotype. This chain joins TRBV6-2 or TRBV6-3 and TRBJ1-5; D remains unclear. Germline CDR1 MNHEY, CDR2 SVGEGT. The CDR3 has 13 residues. Trimming cost V 4 bases and J 5 bases, with 9 bases left between them. This chain's CDR3 is CASSSSGHQPQHF. CDR3 DNA: TGTGCCAGCAGTTCTTCCGGACATCAGCCCCAGCATTTT.

V usage is TRBV5-1 and J usage is TRBJ2-5; 7 positions agree with TRBD1. Germline lookup yields CDR1 SGHRS and CDR2 YFSETQ. The length of the CDR3 is 13 residues. V dropped 1 base and J dropped 3; count of bases not matched to a gene: 0. The CDR3 reads CASSLTGEETQYF. Here the CDR3 DNA reads TGCGCCAGCAGCTTGACAGGGGAAGAGACCCAGTACTTC.

In this sample, this clonotype turned up a few times. This chain joins TRBV29-1 and TRBJ1-5; a weak D match, TRBD1 (6 bases). The CDR3 loop spans 12 amino acids. Trimming removed 4 bases from V and 6 bases from J, with 10 bases in between. Germline CDR1 reads SQVTM; CDR2 reads ANQGSEA. The CDR3 bases are TGCAGCGTTGGGTCAGGGGTTCAGCCCCAGCATTTT. Translated: CSVGSGVQPQHF.

This clonotype was observed many times. The rearrangement joins TRBV7-2 to TRBJ2-2, with 10 bases aligning to TRBD2. CDR1 and CDR2 (germline): SGHTA, FQGNSA. V gave up 0 bases and J gave up 4 bases; unmatched junction bases: 5. The CDR3 spans 17 residues. CDR3 bases: TGTGCCAGCAGCTTAGCGTACAGGACTAGCGGCACCGGGGAGCTGTTTTTT. This sequence encodes CASSLAYRTSGTGELFF.

This clonotype occurred a few times. The chain employs TRBV5-1 and TRBJ1-2, with 7 bases matching TRBD1. Losses at the gene ends were 1 base for V and 7 bases for J; bases not matched to a gene: 10. The CDR3 totals 15 residues. The V gene's germline CDR1 is SGHRS and CDR2 YFSETQ. CDR3 residues: CASSLLNRGSGGYTF. The CDR3 nucleotides are TGCGCCAGCAGCTTGCTGAACAGGGGATCGGGTGGCTACACCTTC.